This T cell receptor beta chain was captured in a study of T cell responses to AZD1222 COVID-19 vaccine listed by TCRdb under 2021. For context, the study as a whole: A total of 230 to 250 trial participants underwent TCR sequencing, of whom around 210 had received two doses of AZD1222 and 26 had received two doses of the MenACWY control vaccine. Trial participants were enrolled by age into 18-55, 56-69 and 70-plus year subgroups, with about 150, 28 and 57 TCR-sequenced participants respectively.

Based on the germline V gene, the CDR1 and CDR2 sequences are MDHEN and SYDVKM. The V and J ends are trimmed by 5 bases and 4 bases, leaving 14 bases between them. Taken from cysteine to phenylalanine, the CDR3 has 14 residues. The only DNA kept is the CDR3, 42 bases in frame from the first base. Results and caveats for the whole study, not just this receptor: Participants were mostly white British, with more females than males. The authors suggested clonal diversity may have been underestimated. After two AZD1222 doses, both the breadth and the depth of spike-specific TCRs were significantly higher than at day 0 and than in MenACWY recipients. No day 14 peak-response samples were available, so repertoires were characterized only after the peak T cell response. CD4 TCRs associated with the vaccine covered the entire spike protein, and the dominant responses were in regions 160-218 and 743-854. In the small 56-69-year group, the increase in depth fell short of significance, most likely because of low power. Conclusions about previously exposed vaccinees are limited because only a handful of AZD1222 recipients were SARS-CoV-2 seropositive at baseline. Nearly half of unique spike-specific TCRs reportedly recognized epitopes outside regions mutated in the B.1.351 and B.1.1.7 variants.

The time point label on this specimen signifies: about 28 days (+/-7) after the second vaccine dose. AZD1222 recipients with second doses at about 4 weeks or about 12 weeks were pooled, because spike-specific TCR depth and breadth did not differ between schedules. Vaccinee samples came from UK trials COV001 and COV002, including a single-blind randomized controlled phase 2/3 trial of AZD1222 (ChAdOx1 nCoV-19) in healthy adults. For TCRbeta chain sequencing, PBMC samples from trial participants were taken at day 0 and at day 28 after the second dose. In this sample, this clone turned up once. Its antigen remains unidentified. Per-base qualities were not stored, and no clone one base away is much larger. The CDR3 regions of human TCRbeta chains were analyzed by immunosequencing. From the authors' description of their analysis: TCRs in the repertoires were matched against a reference library of SARS-CoV-2-specific TCRs that had been generated with the MIRA antigen-specificity platform. Breadth meant the fraction of unique TCRs that were SARS-CoV-2-associated, whereas depth meant the fraction of total T cells that were SARS-CoV-2-associated. Using the MIRA data, every spike-specific TCR was mapped to the spike region that the TCR reacted to and assigned to either a CD4 or a CD8 class. Log10-transformed breadth and depth values were compared by one-way ANOVA with Sidak's multiple comparisons tests. In TCRdb, the immuneACCESS table is reduced to in-frame sequences with V and J assigned. These tables do not hold every clone; where another copy was compared, an unresolved V gene accounts for under half, and the others remain unexplained. Clone size and the V and J calls come from that table; the DNA yielded D and trimming. The sample contains 100,000 to 150,000 clones, just under 95% of them found a single time. In total, the top ten clones hold 0.85% to 1.3% of the sample.

Recombination connected TRBV28 to TRBJ2-5, with TRBD1 perhaps the D gene, on 6 matching bases. The receptor comes from an adult who received the AZD1222 COVID-19 vaccine. The source was peripheral blood, collected 28 days after the second AZD1222 dose. The CDR3 corresponds to CASSPTTGSETQYF. Read as DNA, the sequence is TGTGCCAGCAGTCCGACCACAGGGTCAGAGACCCAGTACTTC.